Listed here is a single T cell receptor beta chain. RNA in amounts of roughly 0.5 to 1 ug was reverse transcribed with random hexamers. TCRdb ran MiXCR on the immunoSEQ multiplex PCR reads and lists one entry per CDR3 protein. The sample shows 200,000 to 250,000 distinct CDR3 sequences, more than 85% of them seen only once. This record belongs to a study of CD8 T cells in Susac syndrome. CDR3 length: 14 amino acids. Germline V gene sequence: CDR1 KGHSH, CDR2 LQKENI. Trimming pared 3 bases from V and 0 bases from J, leaving 9 bases between. The TCR comes from a human donor with multiple sclerosis. The rearrangement links TRBV18 to TRBJ2-7; D remains unclear. The sequencing input was CD8+ T cells from PBMCs. CDR3 protein: CASSPPESSYEQYF. The CDR3 nucleotides are TGTGCCAGCTCACCCCCCGAGAGCTCCTACGAGCAGTACTTC.